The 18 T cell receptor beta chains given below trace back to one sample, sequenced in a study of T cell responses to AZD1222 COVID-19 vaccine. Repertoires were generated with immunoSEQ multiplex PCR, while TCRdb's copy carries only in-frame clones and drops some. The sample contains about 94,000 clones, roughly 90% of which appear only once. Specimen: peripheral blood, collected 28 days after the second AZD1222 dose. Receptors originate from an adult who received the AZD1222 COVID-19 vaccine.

The CDR3 DNA follows: TGTGCCAGCTCATTGGGGACAGTGACCAATCAGCCCCAGCATTTT. This codes for CASSLGTVTNQPQHF. The chain links TRBV18 to TRBJ1-5; 7 nucleotides line up with TRBD1. J was trimmed by 3 bases and V by 5 bases; bases with no gene match: 7. Germline V gene data show CDR1 as KGHSH and CDR2 as LQKENI. The CDR3 sequence is 15 residues long.

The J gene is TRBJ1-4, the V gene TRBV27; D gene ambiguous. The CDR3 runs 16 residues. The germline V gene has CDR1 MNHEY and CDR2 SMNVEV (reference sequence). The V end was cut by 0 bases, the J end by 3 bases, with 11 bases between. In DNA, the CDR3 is TGTGCCAGCAGTTTATCCAAAGGGATGGCTAATGAAAAACTGTTTTTT. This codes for CASSLSKGMANEKLFF.

As DNA, the CDR3 is TGTGCCAGTAGTAGGGGGGCTCTACTCTACGAGCAGTACTTC. Translation gives CASSRGALLYEQYF. This chain uses TRBV19 with TRBJ2-7, with D perhaps being TRBD1 or TRBD2 (6 bases each). V lost 4 bases and J lost 3, with 13 bases in between. The V gene's germline CDR1 is LNHDA and CDR2 SQIVND (reference sequence). The CDR3 spans 14 residues.

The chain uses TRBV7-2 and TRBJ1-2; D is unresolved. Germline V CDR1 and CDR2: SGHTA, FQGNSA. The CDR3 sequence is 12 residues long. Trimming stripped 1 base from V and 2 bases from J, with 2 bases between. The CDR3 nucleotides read TGTGCCAGCAGCTTAGACAACTATGGCTACACCTTC. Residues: CASSLDNYGYTF.

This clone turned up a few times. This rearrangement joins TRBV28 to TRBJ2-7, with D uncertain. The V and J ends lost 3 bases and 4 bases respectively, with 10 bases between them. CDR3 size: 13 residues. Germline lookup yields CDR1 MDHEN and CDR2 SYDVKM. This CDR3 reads CASSFGPTYEQYF. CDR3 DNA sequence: TGTGCCAGCAGTTTCGGGCCGACTTACGAGCAGTACTTC. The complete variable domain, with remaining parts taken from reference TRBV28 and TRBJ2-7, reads DVKVTQSSRYLVKRTGEKVFLECVQDMDHENMFWYRQDPGLGLRLIYFSYDVKMKEKGDIPEGYSVSREKKERFSLILESASTNQTSMYLCASSFGPTYEQYFGPGTRLTVT.

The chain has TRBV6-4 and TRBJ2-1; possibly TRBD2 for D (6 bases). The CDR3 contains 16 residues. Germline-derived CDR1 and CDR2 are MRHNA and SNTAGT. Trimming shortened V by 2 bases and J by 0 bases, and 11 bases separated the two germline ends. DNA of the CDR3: TGTGCCAGCAGTGACGGCGGGGAGAGCTCCTACAATGAGCAGTTCTTC. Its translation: CASSDGGESSYNEQFF.

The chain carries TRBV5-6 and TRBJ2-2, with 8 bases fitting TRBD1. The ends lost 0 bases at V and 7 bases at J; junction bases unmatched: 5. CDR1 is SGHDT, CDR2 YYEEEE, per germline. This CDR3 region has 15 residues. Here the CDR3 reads CASSLGQGFGGELFF. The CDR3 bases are TGTGCCAGCAGCTTGGGACAGGGGTTTGGCGGGGAGCTGTTTTTT. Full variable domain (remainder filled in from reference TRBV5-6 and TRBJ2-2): DAGVTQSPTHLIKTRGQQVTLRCSPKSGHDTVSWYQQALGQGPQFIFQYYEEEERQRGNFPDRFSGHQFPNYSSELNVNALLLGDSALYLCASSLGQGFGGELFFGEGSRLTVL.

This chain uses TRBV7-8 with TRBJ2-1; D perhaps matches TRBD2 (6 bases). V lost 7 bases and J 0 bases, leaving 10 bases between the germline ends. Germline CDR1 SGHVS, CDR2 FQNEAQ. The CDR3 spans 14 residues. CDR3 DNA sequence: TGTGCCAGCAATGTAGCGGTCTCCTACAATGAGCAGTTCTTC. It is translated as CASNVAVSYNEQFF. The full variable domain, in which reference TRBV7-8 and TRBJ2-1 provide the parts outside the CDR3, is GAGVSQSPRYKVAKRGQDVALRCDPISGHVSLFWYQQALGQGPEFLTYFQNEAQLDKSGLPSDRFFAERPEGSVSTLKIQRTQQEDSAVYLCASNVAVSYNEQFFGPGTRLTVL.

The CDR3 DNA is TGTGCCAGCAGCCCTACCATCCACCGGGGGGGCCGTCAAGAGACCCAGTACTTC. It yields the protein CASSPTIHRGGRQETQYF. The chain links TRBV3-1 (or the pseudogene TRBV3-2) to TRBJ2-5; 8 positions agree with TRBD2. V gave up 4 bases and J gave up 2 bases; unmatched junction bases: 15. Germline V CDR1 and CDR2: LGHDT, YNNKEL (reference sequence). CDR3 size: 18 residues.

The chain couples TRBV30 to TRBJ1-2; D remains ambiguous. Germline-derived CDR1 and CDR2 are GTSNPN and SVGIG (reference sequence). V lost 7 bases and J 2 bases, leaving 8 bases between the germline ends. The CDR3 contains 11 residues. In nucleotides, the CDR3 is TGTGCCTCGGGCGTGAACTATGGCTACACCTTC. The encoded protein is CASGVNYGYTF. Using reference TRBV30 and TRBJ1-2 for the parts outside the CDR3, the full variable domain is SQTIHQWPATLVQPVGSPLSLECTVEGTSNPNLYWYRQAAGRGLQLLFYSVGIGQISSEVPQNLSASRPQDRQFILSSKKLLLSDSGFYLCASGVNYGYTFGSGTRLTVV.

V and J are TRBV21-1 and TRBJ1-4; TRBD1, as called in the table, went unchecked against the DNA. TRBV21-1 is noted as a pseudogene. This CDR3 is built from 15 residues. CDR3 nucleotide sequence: TGTGCCAGCAGCCCAAAGGGACAGGGGATCGAAAAACTGTTTTTT. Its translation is CASSPKGQGIEKLFF.

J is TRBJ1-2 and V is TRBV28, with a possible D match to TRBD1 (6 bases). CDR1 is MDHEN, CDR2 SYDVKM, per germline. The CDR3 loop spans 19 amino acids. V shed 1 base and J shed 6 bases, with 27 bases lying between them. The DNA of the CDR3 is TGTGCCAGCAGTTTATATGGGGTCGGGACACCAGGGTTTGCTCATGGCTACACCTTC. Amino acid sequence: CASSLYGVGTPGFAHGYTF.

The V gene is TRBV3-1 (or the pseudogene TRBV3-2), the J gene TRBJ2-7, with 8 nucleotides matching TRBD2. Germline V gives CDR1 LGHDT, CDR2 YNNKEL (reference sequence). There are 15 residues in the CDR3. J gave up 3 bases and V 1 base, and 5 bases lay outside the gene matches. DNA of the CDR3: TGTGCCAGCAGCCAAGGGCCACTAGCGGTCTACGAGCAGTACTTC. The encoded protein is CASSQGPLAVYEQYF.

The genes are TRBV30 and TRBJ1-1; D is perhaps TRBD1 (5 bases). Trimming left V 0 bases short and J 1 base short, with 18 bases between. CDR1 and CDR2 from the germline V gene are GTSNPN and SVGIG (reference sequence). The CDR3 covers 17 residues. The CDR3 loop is CAWSVWAGRHWNTEAFF. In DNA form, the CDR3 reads TGTGCCTGGAGTGTATGGGCAGGGCGCCACTGGAACACTGAAGCTTTCTTT.

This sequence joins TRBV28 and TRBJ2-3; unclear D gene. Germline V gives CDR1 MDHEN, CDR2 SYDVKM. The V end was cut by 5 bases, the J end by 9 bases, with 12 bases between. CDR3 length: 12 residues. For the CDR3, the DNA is TGTGCCAGCAGTACCACAGCCCGCACGCAGTATTTT. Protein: CASSTTARTQYF.

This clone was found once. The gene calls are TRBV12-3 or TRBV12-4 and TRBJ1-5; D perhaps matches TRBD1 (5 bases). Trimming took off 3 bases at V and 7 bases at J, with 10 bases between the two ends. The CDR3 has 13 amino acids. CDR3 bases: TGTGCCAGCAGTTTGGGGGAATACCAGCCCCAGCATTTT. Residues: CASSLGEYQPQHF.

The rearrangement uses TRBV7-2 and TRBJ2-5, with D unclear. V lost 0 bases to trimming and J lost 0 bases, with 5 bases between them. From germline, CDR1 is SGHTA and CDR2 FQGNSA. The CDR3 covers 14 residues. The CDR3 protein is CASSLARYQETQYF. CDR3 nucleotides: TGTGCCAGCAGCTTAGCGCGGTACCAAGAGACCCAGTACTTC. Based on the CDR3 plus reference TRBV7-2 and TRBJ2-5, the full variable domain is GAGVSQSPSNKVTEKGKDVELRCDPISGHTALYWYRQSLGQGLEFLIYFQGNSAPDKSGLPSDRFSAERTGGSVSTLTIQRTQQEDSAVYLCASSLARYQETQYFGPGTRLLVL.

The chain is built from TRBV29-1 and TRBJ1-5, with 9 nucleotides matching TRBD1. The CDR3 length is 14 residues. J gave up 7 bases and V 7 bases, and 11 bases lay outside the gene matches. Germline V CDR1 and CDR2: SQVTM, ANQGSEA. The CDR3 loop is CSAARDRVGQPQHF. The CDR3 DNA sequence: TGCAGCGCCGCCCGGGACAGGGTAGGACAGCCCCAGCATTTT.